Detailed here is one T cell receptor (beta chain). The V gene lost 4 bases and the J gene lost 0 bases, with 12 bases spanning the gap. Germline V gives CDR1 SGHDN, CDR2 FVKESK. This CDR3 spans 15 amino acids. Original methodology: By means of reference gene primer amplification, nucleated cell counts were estimated. TCRdb's table, derived via immunoSEQ multiplex PCR, lists solely in-frame clones and lacks some. The DNA gave D and trimming, while V, J and clone size come from that table. The sample has more than 120,000 clones, approximately 90% seen once. This entry belongs to a study of blood T cell repertoires in COVID-19.

The sequence derives from a woman in her fifties or sixties with acute or convalescent COVID-19. The sample comprised peripheral blood. The V and J genes are TRBV14 and TRBJ1-1, with D hard to call. The CDR3 is CASSPQTGLNTEAFF. The CDR3 DNA sequence: TGTGCCAGCAGCCCCCAGACGGGATTGAACACTGAAGCTTTCTTT.